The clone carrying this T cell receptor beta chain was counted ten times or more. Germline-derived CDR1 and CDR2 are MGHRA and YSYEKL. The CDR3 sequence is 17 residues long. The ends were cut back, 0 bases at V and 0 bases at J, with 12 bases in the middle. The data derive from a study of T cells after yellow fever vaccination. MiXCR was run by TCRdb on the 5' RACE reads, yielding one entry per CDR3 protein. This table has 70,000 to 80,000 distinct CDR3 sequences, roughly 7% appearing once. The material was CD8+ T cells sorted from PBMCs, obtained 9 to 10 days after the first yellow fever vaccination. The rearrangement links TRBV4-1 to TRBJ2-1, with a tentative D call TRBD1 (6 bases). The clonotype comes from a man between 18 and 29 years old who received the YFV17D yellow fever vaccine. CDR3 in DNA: TGCGCCAGCAGCCAAGAAGGGGGTCCCAGCTCCTACAATGAGCAGTTCTTC. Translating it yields CASSQEGGPSSYNEQFF.